This T cell receptor beta chain was observed in a study of identical twins. Study conclusions and caveats: Excess low generation probability was seen in twin-shared out-of-frame alpha sequences. Cord blood beta clonotypes that were abundant carried fewer insertions, and memory repertoires showed no such trend.

To note about this clonotype: The target antigen is unknown.

A universal primer site was created by template switching, with the cDNA bearing unique molecular identifiers. In TCRdb, the 5' RACE reads were re-called with MiXCR into one record per CDR3 protein. The sample holds about 240,000 distinct CDR3 sequences; 8% to 11% are singletons and the top ten take over 8%. Material for sequencing was memory T cells sorted from blood. The origin of this receptor is a man aged 45-65 years in good health.

The CDR3 region has the DNA TGTGCCAGCAGTTACTCACCGGGGGGGGCCGGGACCCAGTACTTC. Its translation: CASSYSPGGAGTQYF. The V and J genes are TRBV6-5 and TRBJ2-5, with 8 positions matching TRBD2. V was pared by 0 bases and J by 7 bases, with 7 bases of the junction left unmatched. Per the germline V gene, CDR1 is MNHEY and CDR2 is SVGAGI. The CDR3 loop spans 15 amino acids.